The TCR beta chain described here comes from a study of T cells in Graves' hyperthyroidism and ophthalmopathy. Patients aged 18 to 65 with hyperthyroidism were newly diagnosed, with duration under 2 months. Patients with uncontrolled infections, other autoimmune diseases, pregnancy or lactation were excluded. Germline V CDR1 and CDR2: SGHNT, YENEEA. CDR3 size: 16 residues. The V and J ends lost 5 bases and 4 bases respectively, with 15 bases between them. The table lists this clonotype with many counts. The investigators amplified TCR beta CDR3 regions from RNA transcripts. First-round RT-PCR targeting the TCR CDR3 was performed with the HTBI primer set. TCRdb reanalysed the multiplex PCR reads using MiXCR and keeps one entry per CDR3 protein. The table lists a few hundred thousand distinct CDR3 sequences, 40% to 55% of them singletons, with around 8% in the top ten.

The V gene is TRBV11-3, the J gene TRBJ1-6, with a tentative D call TRBD1 (5 bases). This clonotype originated in a woman under 30 with Graves' hyperthyroidism. Sequenced material: peripheral blood or thyroid tissue (not recorded which). The CDR3 nucleotides are TGTGCCAGCAGCCATACGGACATCCCATATAATTCACCCCTCCACTTT. Protein product: CASSHTDIPYNSPLHF. Complete variable domain (other parts from reference TRBV11-3 and TRBJ1-6): EAGVVQSPRYKIIEKKQPVAFWCNPISGHNTLYWYLQNLGQGPELLIRYENEEAVDDSQLPKDRFSAERLKGVDSTLKIQPAELGDSAVYLCASSHTDIPYNSPLHFGNGTRLTVT.